This TCR beta chain was sequenced during a study of blood T cell repertoires in COVID-19 (dated by TCRdb to the early 2020s). Study-wide context: Samples from collaborators originated in the United States, Italy and Spain and spanned both the acute and convalescent phases of COVID-19. The samples were drawn from the first 160 participants of the ongoing ImmuneRACE study and from about 1,200 subjects provided by 6 global collaborators. Where available, HLA class I and class II types were taken from metadata supplied by the sample provider and were not determined by assay-based typing. Subjects who had been exposed to COVID-19, were actively infected with it, or had recovered from it provided the deeply sampled blood TCRbeta repertoires that made up the dataset. A de-identified subject ID, COVID-19 status, age in years and sex were almost always included in the sample metadata. The repertoires were made available in a free public database intended to serve as a resource for research on the immune response to SARS-CoV-2. The prospective study material was composed of cDNA or gDNA derived from T cells, B-cell-depleted T cells, or PBMCs. What the study reported, not specific to this receptor: How much clinical and demographic metadata was included differed by source and by participant, and the metadata was provided uncurated.

The germline V gene (reference sequence) specifies LGHDT as CDR1 and YNNKEL as CDR2. The CDR3 covers 15 residues, taking in both the cysteine and the phenylalanine. Kept here is only the CDR3 DNA, which spans 45 bases and is read in frame from base 1. V is pruned by 4 bases and J by 1 base, leaving 6 bases of the junction without a gene match. Points on this clone: Its antigen target is currently unknown. Base qualities were left out, and no much larger clone turns up one base away.

Each collaborating institution followed its own protocols to collect whole blood in K2EDTA tubes. Collaborator samples were shipped for TCRbeta analysis as frozen whole blood, isolated PBMCs, or DNA extracted from either sample type. TCRbeta CDR3 regions were amplified from genomic DNA using the immunoSEQ Assay, a bias-controlled multiplex PCR. Per the original workflow: The number of nucleated cells in each sample was estimated from the amplification of reference gene primers within the assay. Sequence reads were collapsed and filtered to measure the absolute abundance of every unique TCRbeta CDR3 rearrangement. For each sample, productive Simpson clonality was calculated by taking the square root of Simpson's diversity index across productive rearrangements. In TCRdb, the immuneACCESS table is reduced to in-frame sequences with V and J assigned. These tables do not hold every clone; where another copy was compared, an unresolved V gene accounts for under half, and the others remain unexplained. The V and J calls and the clone size are those of that table, but D and trimming were determined from the DNA. Across this sample there are fewer than 120,000 clones, with about 72% seen only once. The ten largest account for under 10% of the sample.

The sample consisted of peripheral blood. The receptor's source is a woman aged 60-75 years with acute or convalescent COVID-19. Rearrangement joined TRBV3-1 (or the pseudogene TRBV3-2) to TRBJ1-1; 7 bases in the middle match TRBD1. The CDR3 reads as follows: CASSPNRGWNTEAFF. The nucleotide sequence reads as follows: TGTGCCAGCAGCCCAAACAGGGGCTGGAACACTGAAGCTTTCTTT.